The rows below give T cell receptor beta chains drawn from one sample of a study of shared clonotypes between healthy human individuals. TCRdb keeps only in-frame clones here, not all; method: immunoSEQ multiplex PCR. Here the sample spans some 2,000,000 clones, roughly 95% being singletons. Sequencing input: naive CD8+ T cells sorted from blood. These receptors came from a young man in good health. Both conserved end residues are part of each CDR3. D genes are given only for firm matches. Clone size, where shown, is once, few, many, or a class for clones that have expanded.

j_call d_call clone_size v_call cdr3_aa cdr3_nt
TRBJ2-5 - once TRBV13 CASSSGVGVKETQYF TGTGCCAGCAGCTCGGGAGTAGGAGTTAAAGAGACCCAGTACTTC
TRBJ2-7 - few TRBV30 CAWTGVSGRSYEQYF TGTGCCTGGACAGGGGTGAGTGGTCGATCCTACGAGCAGTACTTC
TRBJ2-2 - - TRBV6-1 CASSGVENRNTGELFF TGTGCCAGCAGTGGGGTGGAGAACAGGAACACCGGGGAGCTGTTTTTT
TRBJ1-1 - - TRBV10-3 CAISEGMNTEAFF TGTGCCATCAGTGAGGGCATGAACACTGAAGCTTTCTTT
TRBJ2-7 - - TRBV6-6 CASSSTESYEQYF TGTGCCAGCAGTTCAACGGAATCCTACGAGCAGTACTTC
TRBJ2-7 - - TRBV28 CASSTHRDSGYEQYF TGTGCCAGCAGTACTCACCGGGACAGCGGGTACGAGCAGTACTTC
TRBJ2-3 TRBD1 - TRBV4-1 CASSQVGTGSTDTQYF TGCGCCAGCAGCCAAGTTGGGACAGGGAGCACAGATACGCAGTATTTT
TRBJ2-7 TRBD1 - TRBV9 CASSVGGQGVSYEQYF TGTGCCAGCAGCGTAGGGGGACAGGGTGTATCCTACGAGCAGTACTTC
TRBJ2-3 - - TRBV9 CASSVGVSSTDTQYF TGTGCCAGCAGCGTAGGCGTCTCTAGCACAGATACGCAGTATTTT
TRBJ2-2 - - TRBV25-1 CASSGVRGYTGELFF TGTGCCAGCAGTGGCGTGCGGGGTTACACCGGGGAGCTGTTTTTT
TRBJ2-7 - once TRBV10-3 CAISPDTRLSYEQYF TGTGCCATCAGTCCCGACACACGTTTGAGCTACGAGCAGTACTTC
TRBJ1-2 TRBD1 few TRBV4-1 CASSHPGQGGTNYGYTF TGCGCCAGCAGCCACCCGGGACAGGGTGGAACTAACTATGGCTACACCTTC
TRBJ1-1 TRBD1 - TRBV29-1 CSVEDLDRGPGAEAFF TGCAGCGTTGAAGATCTGGACAGGGGGCCTGGAGCTGAAGCTTTCTTT
TRBJ1-2 - - TRBV7-9 CASSHPDGGYTF TGTGCCAGCAGCCACCCCGATGGGGGCTACACCTTC
TRBJ1-1 - - TRBV10-3 CAVRGPLNTEAFF TGCGCCGTAAGGGGTCCCTTGAACACTGAAGCTTTCTTT
TRBJ1-4 TRBD1 once TRBV4-1 CASSPRGQTNEKLFF TGCGCCAGCAGCCCCAGGGGGCAGACTAATGAAAAACTGTTTTTT
TRBJ2-1 TRBD2 - TRBV7-2 CASSITSGSLYNEQFF TGTGCCAGCAGCATCACTAGCGGGAGTCTGTACAATGAGCAGTTCTTC
TRBJ2-1 - - TRBV10-3 CAISVGVLPPNNEQFF TGTGCCATCAGTGTAGGCGTACTTCCCCCGAACAATGAGCAGTTCTTC
TRBJ2-7 - once TRBV19 CASTPDSNSYEQYF TGTGCCAGTACCCCTGACAGTAATTCCTACGAGCAGTACTTC
TRBJ1-2 - - TRBV20-1 CSANGGYGYTF TGCAGTGCTAATGGGGGCTATGGCTACACCTTC
TRBJ1-2 - - TRBV13 CASSLGRGYYGYTF TGTGCCAGCAGCTTAGGCCGGGGGTACTATGGCTACACCTTC
TRBJ2-7 TRBD2 few TRBV2 CASSSGRAVEQYF TGTGCCAGCAGTAGCGGGAGGGCCGTCGAGCAGTACTTC
TRBJ2-1 - - TRBV11-3 CASSLGTHNEQFF TGTGCCAGCAGCCTTGGTACTCACAATGAGCAGTTCTTC
TRBJ2-7 TRBD1 - TRBV28 CASSSGQALYEQYF TGTGCCAGCAGCTCCGGACAGGCCCTGTACGAGCAGTACTTC
TRBJ1-3 - - TRBV19 CASSILPGPTSGNTIYF TGTGCCAGTAGTATACTGCCAGGCCCGACCTCTGGAAACACCATATATTTT
TRBJ2-7 - - TRBV7-9 CASSSPGSYEQYF TGTGCCAGCAGCTCCCCCGGTAGCTACGAGCAGTACTTC
TRBJ2-2 - - TRBV6-5 CASTGHSDNAGELFF TGTGCCAGCACAGGTCACTCAGACAATGCCGGGGAGCTGTTTTTT
TRBJ1-2 - - TRBV10-3 CAIGGAGLVYGYTF TGTGCCATCGGGGGTGCAGGCCTCGTCTATGGCTACACCTTC
TRBJ2-3 TRBD1 - TRBV19 CASRQGLTDTQYF TGTGCCAGTCGACAGGGGTTAACAGATACGCAGTATTTT